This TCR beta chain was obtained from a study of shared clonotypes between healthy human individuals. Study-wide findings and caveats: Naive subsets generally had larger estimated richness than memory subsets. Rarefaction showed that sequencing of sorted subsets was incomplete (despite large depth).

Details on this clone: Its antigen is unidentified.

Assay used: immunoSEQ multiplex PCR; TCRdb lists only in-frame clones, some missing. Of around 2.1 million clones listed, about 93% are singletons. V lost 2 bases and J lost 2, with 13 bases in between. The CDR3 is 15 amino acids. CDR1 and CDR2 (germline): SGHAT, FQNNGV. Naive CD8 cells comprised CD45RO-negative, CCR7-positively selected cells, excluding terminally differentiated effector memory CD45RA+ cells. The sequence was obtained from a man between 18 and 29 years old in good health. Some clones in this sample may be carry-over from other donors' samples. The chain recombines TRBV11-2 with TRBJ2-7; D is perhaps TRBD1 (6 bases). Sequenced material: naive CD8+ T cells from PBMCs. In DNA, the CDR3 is TGTGCCAGCAGCTTATCGGGGACAACACCCTACGAGCAGTACTTC. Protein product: CASSLSGTTPYEQYF.